Below, one T cell receptor beta chain is given with its context. No cognate antigen has been identified for it. Within one base of it there is no much larger clone, and no base qualities were kept. The library was prepared using 5' RACE. Sequencing took place on an Illumina HiSeq 2000. Template switching introduced a universal primer binding site; the final cDNA contained a unique molecular identifier, enabling accurate counting of TCR cDNA molecules. Specific primers in the conserved constant-segment region were used to synthesize first-strand cDNA for TCR alpha and beta chains. Each cDNA library was double barcoded, with a SMART-Mk sample barcode plus Illumina barcodes, to control for contamination. TruSeq adapter sequences and Illumina sample barcodes were added in two successive PCR steps. The TCR alpha and beta cDNA libraries were sequenced on the Illumina HiSeq platform using custom primers. The study's own analysis went as follows. Unique molecular identifiers were extracted from raw reads with MiGEC, and CDR3 positions were determined with MiXCR. Recombination models were inferred per individual with the repgenHMM and IGoR tools using an EM algorithm. Shared clonotype analysis was performed with the tcR package in R, normalizing sharing by the product of cloneset sizes. To study raw recombination free of thymic and clonal selection effects, out-of-frame nonproductive sequences were analyzed. In-frame beta chains were kept once TCRdb had trimmed the public reads at Q25 with fastp and called clones with MiXCR. Rows merge per CDR3 protein into single entries with the most common DNA and genes. TCRdb, not the authors, supplied the V and J calls. The sample profile shows about 890,000 distinct CDR3 sequences; 10% to 15% of them were found once. 1.5% to 2% of the sample lies in the top ten.

This specimen comes from a study of identical twins (dated by TCRdb to 2015 to 2016). The study in broad terms: The study deep-sequenced TCR alpha and beta repertoires from monozygotic twins, unrelated adults of various ages and cord blood to test whether fetal clonotypes persist. To rule out contamination, the twin experiments were replicated at different times with different library preparation protocols. What the study reported, not specific to this receptor: Compared with coincidental sharing between unrelated individuals, out-of-frame TCR alpha sequences shared between twins showed an excess of sequences with low generation probability. Because the same donors could not be followed over many years, the conclusions relied on cross-sectional statistical analysis. A weaker excess of twin sharing was found in beta out-of-frame sequences because the signal-to-noise ratio was lowered by fewer shared sequences. Fewer insertions were carried by abundant cord blood beta clonotypes; a weaker similar trend was observed in young adult naive repertoires, while no such trend was observed in memory repertoires. Recombination models systematically underestimated out-of-frame TCR alpha sharing in monozygotic twins but agreed with sharing between unrelated individuals. Invariant T cells such as MAIT and iNKT could partly confound zero-insertion analyses, although diverse VJ usage argued against such confounding for most clonotypes.

Every donor was a healthy Caucasian. Three pairs of female monozygotic twins, all aged 18 to 29 years, made up the twin cohort. RNA for TCR libraries was isolated from peripheral blood mononuclear cells. These data also featured in a second study, about yellow fever vaccine responses in identical twins. Per the second study: The T cell response to vaccination in identical twins was reported by the authors to appear partly convergent and partly personalized. In the study, vaccine-responding T cell clones were precisely tracked in identical twins.

This receptor was taken from a young woman in good health. Input material: PBMCs.

For the CDR3, the sequence is CSVFLSTEAFF. The nucleotides read TGCAGCGTTTTTCTCAGCACTGAAGCTTTCTTT. In this chain, TRBV29-1 is recombined with TRBJ1-1, with the identity of the D gene unclear. V is pared back by 5 bases and J by 4 bases, with 8 bases lying between the germline termini. The CDR3, from cysteine to phenylalanine, totals 11 residues. Of the read, only the CDR3 DNA is kept; its 33 bases are in frame from base 1. CDR1 is given as SQVTM and CDR2 as ANQGSEA, both from the germline V gene.